Following are 31 T cell receptor beta chains from one sample sequenced in a study of T cell repertoires in cytomegalovirus infection. From the reads, TCRdb called clonotypes with MiXCR, one entry per CDR3 protein. The table lists about 830,000 distinct CDR3 sequences, about 30% of them singletons. Their specific antigens are unknown. Sequencing used cultured CD8+ T cells from PBMCs, obtained from culture after CMV antigen stimulation. The receptors stem from a human donor in good health (CMV status not recorded). Some clones in this sample may be carry-over from other donors' samples.

In this sample, this clonotype turned up many times. The genes are TRBV7-8 and TRBJ2-7; D is possibly TRBD1 (6 bases). The germline CDR1 and CDR2 sequences are SGHVS and FQNEAQ. Between the trimmed V and J ends, which lost 4 bases and 3 bases, there was a span of 19 bases. CDR3 length: 16 residues. The CDR3 DNA reads as TGTGCCAGCAGCTCCCGATCCGGACAGACTAACTACGAGCAGTACGTC. Amino acid sequence: CASSSRSGQTNYEQYV.

The CDR3 nucleotides read TGTGCCAGTTGGAGGGAGGTGGGCGAGCAGTACGTC. Its protein product is CASWREVGEQYV. V is TRBV28 and J is TRBJ2-7, with D perhaps matching TRBD2 (6 bases). Trimming stripped 9 bases from V and 6 bases from J, with 15 bases between. This CDR3 contains 12 residues. Germline V gene lookup returns CDR1 MDHEN and CDR2 SYDVKM.

This chain uses TRBV7-3 with TRBJ1-1, with unresolved D. The CDR3 contains 14 residues. Germline CDR1 reads SGHTA; CDR2 reads FQGTGA. The ends were cut back, 1 base at V and 7 bases at J, with 13 bases in the middle. CDR3: CASSLIRTAGEAFF. The DNA of the CDR3 is TGTGCCAGCAGCTTAATTCGGACGGCGGGTGAAGCTTTCTTT.

V usage is TRBV27 and J usage is TRBJ2-3; 8 nucleotides line up with TRBD2. The V and J ends lost 5 bases and 0 bases, in that order; junction bases with no gene match: 4. The CDR3 consists of 15 residues. Germline values: CDR1 MNHEY, CDR2 SMNVEV (reference sequence). CDR3 protein: CASSNSGASTDTQYF. The DNA for the CDR3 is TGTGCCAGCAGTAATAGCGGGGCTAGCACAGATACGCAGTATTTT.

The rearrangement joins TRBV7-6 to TRBJ2-5, with 8 bases lining up with TRBD1. This CDR3 region has 14 residues. The V gene end was trimmed by 4 bases and the J gene end by 2 bases; junction bases not matched to a gene: 3. The germline CDR1 and CDR2 sequences are SGHVS and FNYEAQ. The CDR3 DNA is TGTGCCAGCAGCTCCAGGGGGCGGCAAGAGACCCAGTACTTC. Protein product: CASSSRGRQETQYF.

This clonotype showed up just a few times. V is TRBV7-3 and J is TRBJ2-5; D is perhaps TRBD1 (6 bases). CDR1 is SGHTA and CDR2 is FQGTGA in the germline V gene. The CDR3 loop spans 19 amino acids. V was shortened by 5 bases and J by 3 bases, with 28 bases between the two germline ends. CDR3 residues: CASSPTRGSASLLEETQYF. In nucleotides, the CDR3 is TGTGCCAGCAGCCCTACGAGGGGGTCTGCCTCACTCCTTGAAGAGACCCAGTACTTC. The whole variable domain, remainder taken from reference TRBV7-3 and TRBJ2-5, is GAGVSQTPSNKVTEKGKYVELRCDPISGHTALYWYRQSLGQGPEFLIYFQGTGAADDSGLPNDRFFAVRPEGSVSTLKIQRTERGDSAVYLCASSPTRGSASLLEETQYFGPGTRLLVL.

The chain joins TRBV11-3 to TRBJ2-2, with a weak D call TRBD1 (6 bases). This CDR3 comprises 16 residues. The germline gives CDR1 SGHNT, CDR2 YENEEA. The V end lost 2 bases, the J end lost 1 base, and 11 bases lay between the germline ends. The CDR3 sequence: CASSLRATGNTGELFF. In DNA form, the CDR3 reads TGTGCCAGCAGCTTACGGGCGACAGGGAACACCGGGGAGCTGTTTTTT.

This rearrangement joins TRBV14 to TRBJ1-6; D remains ambiguous. Trimming shortened V by 1 base and J by 13 bases, and 8 bases separated the two germline ends. Germline V gene lookup returns CDR1 SGHDN and CDR2 FVKESK. The CDR3 totals 12 residues. The CDR3 loop is CASSQGERPLHF. In DNA, the CDR3 is TGTGCCAGCAGCCAAGGCGAGAGGCCCCTCCACTTT.

J is TRBJ1-5 and V is TRBV20-1; D is unclear. This CDR3 has 14 amino acids. Per the germline V gene, CDR1 is DFQATT and CDR2 is SNEGSKA (reference sequence). V lost 6 bases, J lost 4 bases, and 16 bases lay in between. CDR3 nucleotide sequence: TGCAGTGCCGAGCCGGTAGGGCCTAATCAGCCCCAGCATTTT. Protein product: CSAEPVGPNQPQHF.

V and J are TRBV6-5 and TRBJ1-2; TRBD1 matches at 7 bases. The CDR3 consists of 15 residues. Germline CDR1 is MNHEY and CDR2 is SVGAGI. J was trimmed by 2 bases and V by 2 bases; bases with no gene match: 5. The CDR3: CASSYTGTDNYGYTF. CDR3 nucleotides: TGTGCCAGCAGTTACACCGGGACAGACAACTATGGCTACACCTTC.

This chain uses TRBV18 with TRBJ2-6; D is unresolved. CDR3 length: 17 amino acids. Trimming removed 2 bases from V and 0 bases from J, with 11 bases in between. The V gene's germline CDR1 is KGHSH and CDR2 LQKENI. Written as DNA, the CDR3 is TGTGCCAGCTCACCAGAGGAGAACAGCTCTGGGGCCAACGTCCTGACTTTC. It codes for CASSPEENSSGANVLTF.

This chain joins TRBV20-1 and TRBJ2-3; D remains unclear. The CDR3 covers 8 residues. CDR1 is DFQATT, CDR2 SNEGSKA, per germline (reference sequence). CDR3: CSQNTQYF. The CDR3 coding sequence is TGCAGCCAAAATACGCAGTATTTT.

This clonotype appeared once. Given a much more abundant clone one base away, this may be a read error. The V call is TRBV7-3, the J call TRBJ1-2; TRBD1 matches at 9 bases. The CDR3 totals 16 residues. From germline, CDR1 is SGHTA and CDR2 FQGTGA. With 5 bases clipped from V and 5 bases from J, the junction kept 12 bases outside the gene matches. The CDR3 sequence: CASSTKGDRAAYGYTF. The DNA of the CDR3 is TGTGCCAGCAGCACAAAGGGGGACAGGGCCGCTTATGGCTACACCTTC.

J is TRBJ1-1 and V is TRBV6-2 or TRBV6-3, with 7 bases aligning to TRBD1. Germline trimming cut 7 bases from V and 4 bases from J; bases unmatched to any gene: 9. CDR1 and CDR2 from the germline V gene are MNHEY and SVGEGT. The CDR3 is made up of 14 amino acids. The CDR3 spells CASTRGGVFTEAFF. The CDR3 DNA reads as TGTGCCAGCACCAGGGGGGGAGTTTTCACTGAAGCTTTCTTT.

The rearrangement joins TRBV12-3 or TRBV12-4 to TRBJ1-5, with a possible D match to TRBD1 (6 bases). This CDR3 comprises 13 residues. The germline V and J ends were trimmed by 7 bases and 3 bases, with 10 bases remaining between them. The CDR3 DNA reads as TGTGCCAGCACAGGGGACCTCAATCAGCCCCAGCATTTT. This encodes CASTGDLNQPQHF.

This clonotype was seen a handful of times. The chain uses TRBV28 and TRBJ1-5; 8 bases agree with TRBD1. In germline, CDR1 is MDHEN, CDR2 SYDVKM. J was trimmed by 4 bases and V by 0 bases; bases with no gene match: 5. The CDR3 spans 16 residues. The chain's CDR3 is CASSLWVGQGNQPQHF. CDR3 in DNA: TGTGCCAGCAGTTTATGGGTCGGACAGGGTAATCAGCCCCAGCATTTT.

This clonotype came up a few times. The rearrangement links TRBV7-9 to TRBJ1-2; unclear D gene. CDR3 length: 13 amino acids. The germline V gene encodes CDR1 SEHNR and CDR2 FQNEAQ (reference sequence). The V gene lost 1 base and the J gene lost 6 bases, with 9 bases spanning the gap. CDR3 sequence: CASSLVPGHGYTF. CDR3 in DNA: TGTGCCAGCAGCTTAGTGCCGGGCCATGGCTACACCTTC.

The chain links TRBV6-2 or TRBV6-3 to TRBJ2-5; the match to TRBD2 covers 11 bases. This CDR3 spans 17 amino acids. Germline V gives CDR1 MNHEY, CDR2 SVGEGT. V was pared by 2 bases and J by 2 bases, with 7 bases of the junction left unmatched. The CDR3 sequence is CASSYRPGLADQETQYF. CDR3 DNA: TGTGCCAGCAGTTACCGGCCGGGACTAGCGGATCAAGAGACCCAGTACTTC.

The rearrangement links TRBV2 to TRBJ2-1; TRBD2 might be the D (6 bases). Germline CDR1 SNHLY, CDR2 FYNNEI. V was trimmed by 7 bases and J by 9 bases, leaving 10 bases between them. There are 11 residues in the CDR3. This CDR3 reads CASMGGSEQFF. CDR3 coding DNA: TGTGCCAGCATGGGGGGTAGTGAGCAGTTCTTC.

The rearrangement uses TRBV19 and TRBJ1-1; a possible D gene is TRBD1 (5 bases). V gave up 3 bases and J gave up 11 bases, with 25 bases separating them. The V gene's germline CDR1 is LNHDA and CDR2 SQIVND (reference sequence). The CDR3 is made up of 16 amino acids. The CDR3 region has the DNA TGTGCCAGTAGTATTGGAAGTTGGGCAGGGCAGAACACTGCTTTCTTT. Encoded protein: CASSIGSWAGQNTAFF.

The chain recombines TRBV6-5 with TRBJ2-2; D is possibly TRBD2 (6 bases). From germline, CDR1 is MNHEY and CDR2 SVGAGI. With 0 bases removed from V and 4 bases from J, the gap between germline ends came to 15 bases. The CDR3 runs to 17 residues. Here the CDR3 DNA reads TGTGCCAGCAGTTACTCGCCTAGCGAGGGGATCACCGGGGAGCTGTTTTTT. Its protein product is CASSYSPSEGITGELFF.

The chain employs TRBV20-1 and TRBJ1-2; no definite D call. Germline V gene lookup returns CDR1 DFQATT and CDR2 SNEGSKA (reference sequence). V lost 2 bases and J lost 4, with 14 bases in between. The length of the CDR3 is 14 residues. Here the CDR3 reads CSARTNGILYGYTF. The CDR3 DNA follows: TGCAGTGCTAGAACAAACGGGATCCTCTATGGCTACACCTTC.

This clonotype was observed a handful of times. The rearrangement uses TRBV4-1 and TRBJ2-2; TRBD1 matches at 9 bases. The CDR3 is 16 amino acids. Trimming at V came to 5 bases and at J to 4 bases, leaving 8 bases not matched to a gene. CDR1 is MGHRA, CDR2 YSYEKL, per germline. In DNA, the CDR3 is TGCGCCAGCAGCGGGGACAGGGAATCCGCCACCGGGGAGCTGTTTTTT. Encoded protein: CASSGDRESATGELFF.

This clonotype showed up just a few times. This chain uses TRBV29-1 with TRBJ1-1; 9 nucleotides line up with TRBD1. CDR3 size: 15 residues. Per the germline V gene, CDR1 is SQVTM and CDR2 is ANQGSEA. Losses at the gene ends were 0 bases for V and 6 bases for J; bases not matched to a gene: 8. The CDR3 nucleotides are TGCAGCGTTGAAGACCTGGACAGGGGTAATCCTGAAGCTTTCTTT. Encoded protein: CSVEDLDRGNPEAFF. Full variable domain (missing parts from reference TRBV29-1 and TRBJ1-1): SAVISQKPSRDICQRGTSLTIQCQVDSQVTMMFWYRQQPGQSLTLIATANQGSEATYESGFVIDKFPISRPNLTFSTLTVSNMSPEDSSIYLCSVEDLDRGNPEAFFGQGTRLTVV.

This chain uses TRBV10-3 with TRBJ1-2; possible D gene TRBD1, 5 bases. This CDR3 is built from 12 residues. CDR1 is ENHRY and CDR2 is SYGVKD in the germline V gene. Deletions cut 8 bases from V and 6 bases from J, with 13 bases between. CDR3 bases: TGTGCCATCCAGTTGGGGGAGGATGGCTACACCTTC. This gives the protein CAIQLGEDGYTF.

This clonotype was recorded at least ten times. The gene calls are TRBV7-2 and TRBJ2-1, with 7 bases that match TRBD1. There are 16 residues in the CDR3. The V gene's germline CDR1 is SGHTA and CDR2 FQGNSA. Losses at the gene ends were 4 bases for V and 9 bases for J; bases not matched to a gene: 15. The CDR3 spells CASSSGRTGSEGEQFF. CDR3 in DNA: TGTGCCAGCAGCTCCGGAAGGACAGGCTCCGAGGGTGAGCAGTTCTTC.

This clonotype was counted a few times. This rearrangement joins TRBV2 to TRBJ1-1, with D possibly being TRBD1 (5 bases). CDR1 and CDR2 from the germline V gene are SNHLY and FYNNEI. V lost 0 bases and J lost 6, with 20 bases in between. The CDR3 consists of 17 residues. The CDR3 nucleotides are TGTGCCAGCAGTGAAGCGCTTCGAGAAGACAGAAAGGCTGAAGCTTTCTTT. This gives the protein CASSEALREDRKAEAFF.

The chain is built from TRBV6-1 and TRBJ2-6, with unresolved D. The CDR3 totals 14 residues. Germline loops: CDR1 MNHNS, CDR2 SASEGT. With 2 bases removed from V and 2 bases from J, the gap between germline ends came to 4 bases. This CDR3 is CASSEMAGANVLTF. The CDR3 region has the DNA TGTGCCAGCAGTGAAATGGCTGGGGCCAACGTCCTGACTTTC.

The chain employs TRBV19 and TRBJ1-4; 7 bases are shared with TRBD1. CDR3 length: 16 residues. Trimming cost V 3 bases and J 0 bases; bases outside gene matches: 4. In germline, CDR1 is LNHDA, CDR2 SQIVND (reference sequence). CDR3 protein: CASSMLTGATNEKLFF. In nucleotides, the CDR3 is TGTGCCAGTAGTATGCTAACAGGGGCAACTAATGAAAAACTGTTTTTT. Drawing the rest from reference TRBV19 and TRBJ1-4, the complete variable domain is DGGITQSPKYLFRKEGQNVTLSCEQNLNHDAMYWYRQDPGQGLRLIYYSQIVNDFQKGDIAEGYSVSREKKESFPLTVTSAQKNPTAFYLCASSMLTGATNEKLFFGSGTQLSVL.

J is TRBJ1-1 and V is TRBV6-5; 8 bases fit TRBD1. CDR1 and CDR2 (germline): MNHEY, SVGAGI. V shed 5 bases and J 5 bases; nucleotides not matched to a gene: 10. The CDR3 has 15 residues. The CDR3 bases are TGTGCCAGCAGTGTAACAGGGGGAACGAGTACTGAAGCTTTCTTT. Protein: CASSVTGGTSTEAFF.

This clonotype was seen more than once but under ten times. The chain carries TRBV6-4 and TRBJ2-5; 9 bases agree with TRBD2. Germline V gives CDR1 MRHNA, CDR2 SNTAGT. CDR3 size: 15 residues. V was pared by 0 bases and J by 7 bases, with 6 bases of the junction left unmatched. CDR3 sequence reads: CASSDSPSGVGTQYF. The CDR3 DNA follows: TGTGCCAGCAGTGACTCTCCTAGCGGGGTCGGGACCCAGTACTTC.